These 2 T cell receptor beta chains share one sample of origin, sequenced in a study of T-cell reconstitution after alpha-beta-depleted transplantation in children. The TCRbeta library was prepared with unique molecular identifiers. One entry per CDR3 protein, called by TCRdb with MiXCR from the PCR reads. The sample contains approximately 130,000 distinct CDR3 sequences, around 9.8% of which appear only once. The sequencing here drew on PBMCs, mostly from graft donor cells, taken 180 days after TCRalphabeta/CD19-depleted stem cell transplant. The receptors stem from a girl under two years old who had a stem cell transplant for combined immunodeficiency, so the T cells may come from the graft donor.

The chain couples TRBV5-1 to TRBJ1-6, with a possible D match to TRBD1 (6 bases). This CDR3 contains 16 residues. Germline V gene lookup returns CDR1 SGHRS and CDR2 YFSETQ. Trimming left V 1 base short and J 5 bases short, with 13 bases between. The CDR3 protein is CASSLLGGGNNSPLHF. The CDR3 nucleotides read TGCGCCAGCAGCTTGCTCGGGGGCGGAAATAATTCACCCCTCCACTTT.

The V call is TRBV3-1, the J call TRBJ2-1, with TRBD2 identical over 9 bases. Germline CDR1 reads LGHDT; CDR2 reads YNNKEL (reference sequence). The length of the CDR3 is 18 residues. J lost 5 bases, V lost 0 bases, and 11 bases had no gene match. CDR3 DNA: TGTGCCAGCAGCCAAGATCAAGGACTAGCGTTCCATGACAATGAGCAGTTCTTC. Translating gives CASSQDQGLAFHDNEQFF.